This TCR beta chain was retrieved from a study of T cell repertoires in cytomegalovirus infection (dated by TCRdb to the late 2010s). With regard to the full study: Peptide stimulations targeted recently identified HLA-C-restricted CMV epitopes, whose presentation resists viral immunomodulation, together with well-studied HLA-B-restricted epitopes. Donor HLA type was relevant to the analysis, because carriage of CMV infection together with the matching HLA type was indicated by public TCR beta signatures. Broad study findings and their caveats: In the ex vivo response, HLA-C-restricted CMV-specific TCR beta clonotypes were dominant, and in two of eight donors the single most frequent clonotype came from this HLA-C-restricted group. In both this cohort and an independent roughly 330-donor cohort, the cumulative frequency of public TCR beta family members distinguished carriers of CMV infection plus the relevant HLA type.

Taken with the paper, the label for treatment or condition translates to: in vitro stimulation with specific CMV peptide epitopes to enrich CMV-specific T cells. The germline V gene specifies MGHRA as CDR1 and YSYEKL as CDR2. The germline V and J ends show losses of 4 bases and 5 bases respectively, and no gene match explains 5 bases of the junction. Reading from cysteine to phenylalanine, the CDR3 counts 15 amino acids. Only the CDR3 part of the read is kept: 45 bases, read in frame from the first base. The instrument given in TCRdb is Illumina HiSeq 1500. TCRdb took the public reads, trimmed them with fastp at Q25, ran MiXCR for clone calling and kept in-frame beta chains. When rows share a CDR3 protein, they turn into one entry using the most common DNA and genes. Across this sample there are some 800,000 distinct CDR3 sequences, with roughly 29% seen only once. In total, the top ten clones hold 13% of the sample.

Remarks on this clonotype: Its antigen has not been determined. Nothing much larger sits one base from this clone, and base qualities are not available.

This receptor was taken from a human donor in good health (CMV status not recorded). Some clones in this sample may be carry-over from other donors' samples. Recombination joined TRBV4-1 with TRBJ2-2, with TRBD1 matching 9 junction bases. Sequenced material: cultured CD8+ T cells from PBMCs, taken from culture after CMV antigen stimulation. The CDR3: CASSLNRGLTGELFF. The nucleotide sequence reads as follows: TGCGCCAGCAGCCTAAACAGGGGGCTGACCGGGGAGCTGTTTTTT.